This TCR beta chain was captured in a study of T cell responses to AZD1222 COVID-19 vaccine. Profiled with immunoSEQ multiplex PCR; TCRdb holds only in-frame clones, not every one. The data hold some 30,000 clones, with 90% to 95% observed a single time. After removal of 5 bases from V and 4 bases from J, the junction contained 6 bases not matched to a gene. The CDR3 loop spans 15 amino acids. Looked up from germline, CDR1 is SGHNT and CDR2 is YYREEE (reference sequence). Overall study findings and caveats: Donors were chiefly white British, with a greater number of females, and clonal diversity was perhaps underestimated. Mapped onto spike, vaccine-associated CD4 TCRs spanned it and were dominant at 160-218 and 743-854.

About this clone itself: Its antigen is still unknown.

This clonotype originated in an adult in good health. The specimen was peripheral blood, collected on day 0 of AZD1222 vaccination. This rearrangement joins TRBV5-4 to TRBJ2-3; 11 bases match TRBD2. The CDR3 is CASRIAGGRSDTQYF. The CDR3 DNA sequence: TGTGCCAGCAGGATAGCGGGGGGGCGTTCAGATACGCAGTATTTT.